The table lists the clone carrying this T cell receptor (beta chain) with a few counts. Its target is unknown. Germline loops: CDR1 SEHNR, CDR2 FQNEAQ (reference sequence). CDR3 size: 14 residues. V lost 4 bases, J lost 1 base, and 10 bases lay in between. This entry comes from a study of post-analysis software for immune sequencing data. Notes on the study in general: The five TRBV segments detected at higher frequency in patients than in controls included TRBV5-6, TRBV5-1 and TRBV20-1. For normalized Chao1 diversity, multiple sclerosis patients scored significantly lower than controls did.

Unique-molecular-identifier-tagged TCR beta cDNA libraries were used. MiXCR was run by TCRdb on the PCR reads, yielding one entry per CDR3 protein. The sample contains a few hundred thousand distinct CDR3 sequences, around a third of which appear only once. Sequenced sample: blood. The clonotype originates from a girl aged 10 to 17 with multiple sclerosis. The rearrangement links TRBV7-9 to TRBJ2-5; TRBD2 is a possible D gene (5 bases). The CDR3 protein is CASSSGLGQETQYF. CDR3 DNA sequence: TGTGCCAGCAGCTCCGGACTCGGCCAAGAGACCCAGTACTTC. The full variable domain, with the rest looked up from reference TRBV7-9 and TRBJ2-5, is DTGVSQNPRHKITKRGQNVTFRCDPISEHNRLYWYRQTLGQGPEFLTYFQNEAQLEKSRLLSDRFSAERPKGSFSTLEIQRTEQGDSAMYLCASSSGLGQETQYFGPGTRLLVL.